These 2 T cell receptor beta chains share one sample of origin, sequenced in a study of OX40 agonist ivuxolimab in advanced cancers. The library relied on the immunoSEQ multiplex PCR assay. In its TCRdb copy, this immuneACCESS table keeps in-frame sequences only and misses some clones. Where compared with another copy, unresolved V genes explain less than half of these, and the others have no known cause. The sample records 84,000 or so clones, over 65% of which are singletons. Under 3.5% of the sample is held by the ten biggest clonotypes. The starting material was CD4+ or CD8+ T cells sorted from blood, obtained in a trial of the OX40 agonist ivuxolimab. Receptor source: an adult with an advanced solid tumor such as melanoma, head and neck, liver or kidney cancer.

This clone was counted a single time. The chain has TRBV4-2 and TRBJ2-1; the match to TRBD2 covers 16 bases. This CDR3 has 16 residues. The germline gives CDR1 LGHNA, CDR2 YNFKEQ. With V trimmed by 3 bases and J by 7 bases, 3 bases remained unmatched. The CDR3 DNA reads TGTGCCAGCAGCCAGGGACTAGCGGGGGGGCCAAATGAGCAGTTCTTC. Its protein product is CASSQGLAGGPNEQFF.

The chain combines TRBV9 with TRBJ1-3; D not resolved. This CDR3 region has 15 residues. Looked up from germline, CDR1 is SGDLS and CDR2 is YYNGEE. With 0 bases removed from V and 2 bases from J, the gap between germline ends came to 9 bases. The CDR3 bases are TGTGCCAGCAGCGTAGGATGGGAGCCTGGAAACACCATATATTTT. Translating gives CASSVGWEPGNTIYF.